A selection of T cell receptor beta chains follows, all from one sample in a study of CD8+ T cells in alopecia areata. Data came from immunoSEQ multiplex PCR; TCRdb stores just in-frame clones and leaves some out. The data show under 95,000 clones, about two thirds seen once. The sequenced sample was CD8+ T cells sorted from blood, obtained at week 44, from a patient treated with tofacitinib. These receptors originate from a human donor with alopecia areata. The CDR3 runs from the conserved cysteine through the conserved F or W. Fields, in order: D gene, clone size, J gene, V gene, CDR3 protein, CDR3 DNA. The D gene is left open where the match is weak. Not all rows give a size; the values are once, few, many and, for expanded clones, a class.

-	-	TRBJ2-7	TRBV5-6	CASSYQSGRASYEQYF	TGTGCCAGCAGTTACCAAAGCGGGCGGGCCTCCTACGAGCAGTACTTC
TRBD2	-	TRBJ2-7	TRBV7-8	CASSSRGTSRNYEQYF	TGTGCCAGCAGCTCTAGAGGGACTAGCAGGAACTACGAGCAGTACTTC
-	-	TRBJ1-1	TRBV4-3	CASSQWGGQTANTEAFF	TGCGCCAGCAGCCAATGGGGAGGACAAACGGCAAACACTGAAGCTTTCTTT
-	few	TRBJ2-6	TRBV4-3	CASSQDKRDRLSF	TGCGCCAGCAGCCAAGATAAGAGGGACCGCCTATCTTTC
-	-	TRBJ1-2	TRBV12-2	CASRRRRTRAGYGYTF	TGTGCAAGTCGCCGCCGTAGGACGCGGGCAGGCTATGGCTACACCTTC
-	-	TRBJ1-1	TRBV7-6	CASSSGLGEAFF	TGTGCCAGCAGCTCTGGGCTGGGTGAAGCTTTCTTT
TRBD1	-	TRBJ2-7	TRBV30	CAWGTGDNFYEQYF	TGTGCCTGGGGGACAGGGGATAATTTCTACGAGCAGTACTTC
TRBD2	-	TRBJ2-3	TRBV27	CASSPRTSGTDTQYF	TGTGCCAGCAGTCCTCGGACTAGCGGCACAGATACGCAGTATTTT
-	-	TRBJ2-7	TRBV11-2	CASSLEAGQGYEQYF	TGTGCCAGCAGCTTAGAGGCGGGGCAGGGGTACGAGCAGTACTTC
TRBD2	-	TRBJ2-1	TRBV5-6	CASSLELAGAANEQFF	TGTGCCAGCAGCTTGGAGCTAGCGGGGGCCGCCAATGAGCAGTTCTTC
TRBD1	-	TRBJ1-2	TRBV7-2	CASSLSPGGDGYTF	TGTGCCAGCAGCTTAAGTCCAGGGGGCGATGGCTACACCTTC
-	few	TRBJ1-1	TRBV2	CASSDGPGGTEAFF	TGTGCCAGCAGTGATGGACCCGGGGGGACTGAAGCTTTCTTT
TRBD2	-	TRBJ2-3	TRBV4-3	CASSPTSGGADTQYF	TGCGCCAGCAGCCCGACTAGCGGGGGGGCAGATACGCAGTATTTT
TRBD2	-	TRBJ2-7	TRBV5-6	CASSSGTPEQYF	TGTGCCAGCAGCAGCGGGACTCCTGAGCAGTACTTC
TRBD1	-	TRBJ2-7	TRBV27	CASSLLGTANYEQYF	TGTGCCAGCAGTTTATTAGGGACAGCTAACTACGAGCAGTACTTC
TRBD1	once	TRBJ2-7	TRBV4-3	CASSQATGASYEQYF	TGCGCCAGCAGCCAAGCCACAGGGGCCTCCTACGAGCAGTACTTC
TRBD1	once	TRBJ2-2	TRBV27	CASSLDRGPAGELFF	TGTGCCAGCAGTCTGGACAGGGGGCCGGCCGGGGAGCTGTTTTTT
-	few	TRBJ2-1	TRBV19	CASSITGYEQFF	TGTGCCAGTAGTATCACAGGGTACGAGCAGTTCTTC
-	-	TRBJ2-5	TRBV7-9	CASSLSEETQYF	TGTGCCAGCAGCCTAAGTGAGGAGACCCAGTACTTC
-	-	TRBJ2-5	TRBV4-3	CASSQDSLETQYF	TGCGCCAGCAGCCAAGACTCCCTGGAGACCCAGTACTTC
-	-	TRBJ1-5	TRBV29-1	CSVRTGVSNQPQHF	TGCAGCGTGAGGACGGGTGTTAGCAATCAGCCCCAGCATTTT
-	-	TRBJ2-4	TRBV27	CASSTGSISKNIQYF	TGTGCCAGCAGCACAGGCTCGATCTCCAAAAACATTCAGTACTTC
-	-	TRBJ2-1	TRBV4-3	CASSQDLRTATNNEQFF	TGCGCCAGCAGCCAAGATCTTAGGACTGCAACCAACAATGAGCAGTTCTTC
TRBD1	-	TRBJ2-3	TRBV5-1	CASSYRDRGLADTQYF	TGCGCCAGCAGCTACCGGGACAGGGGGCTTGCAGATACGCAGTATTTT
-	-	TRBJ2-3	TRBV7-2	CASSLRPEGDTQYF	TGTGCCAGCAGCCTCCGACCGGAGGGAGATACGCAGTATTTT
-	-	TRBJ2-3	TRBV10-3	CAISETATDTQYF	TGTGCCATCAGTGAAACAGCAACGGATACGCAGTATTTT
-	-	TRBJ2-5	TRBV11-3	CASSLGEGRQETQYF	TGTGCCAGCAGCTTAGGAGAGGGCAGACAAGAGACCCAGTACTTC
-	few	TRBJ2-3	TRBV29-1	CSALGKLDTQYF	TGCAGCGCCCTAGGGAAGCTCGATACGCAGTATTTT
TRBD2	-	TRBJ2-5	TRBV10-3	CATELKRGGLETQYF	TGTGCCACCGAATTAAAGCGGGGGGGCCTTGAGACCCAGTACTTC
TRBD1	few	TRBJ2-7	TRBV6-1	CASSEGSGQADEQYF	TGTGCCAGCAGTGAAGGGTCAGGACAGGCGGACGAGCAGTACTTC
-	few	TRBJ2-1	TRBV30	CAWGGNYNEQFF	TGTGCCTGGGGTGGAAATTACAATGAGCAGTTCTTC
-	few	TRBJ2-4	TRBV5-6	CASSQDSYIQYF	TGTGCCAGCAGCCAGGACAGTTACATTCAGTACTTC
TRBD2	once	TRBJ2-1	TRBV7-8	CASSLGSSLAGGYNEQFF	TGTGCCAGCAGCTTAGGGTCTTCCCTAGCGGGGGGGTACAATGAGCAGTTCTTC
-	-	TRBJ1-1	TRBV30	CAWRLGNGYTEAFF	TGTGCCTGGAGATTAGGGAACGGGTACACTGAAGCTTTCTTT
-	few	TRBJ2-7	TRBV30	CAWDRGYEQYF	TGTGCCTGGGACAGAGGATACGAGCAGTACTTC
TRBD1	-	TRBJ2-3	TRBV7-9	CASSPPRDRGSSTDTQYF	TGTGCCAGCAGCCCTCCACGGGACAGGGGGTCCAGCACAGATACGCAGTATTTT
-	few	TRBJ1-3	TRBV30	CAWASGNTIYF	TGTGCCTGGGCCTCTGGAAACACCATATATTTT
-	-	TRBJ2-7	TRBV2	CASSDYEQYF	TGTGCCAGCAGTGACTACGAGCAGTACTTC
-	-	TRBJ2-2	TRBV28	CASSLFDRYTGELFF	TGTGCCAGCAGTTTATTCGACCGATACACCGGGGAGCTGTTTTTT
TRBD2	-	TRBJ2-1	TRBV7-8	CASSAFGGGAAYNEQFF	TGTGCCAGCAGCGCCTTTGGCGGGGGGGCGGCCTACAATGAGCAGTTCTTC
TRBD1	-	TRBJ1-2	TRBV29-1	CSVEGGTDHGYTF	TGCAGCGTTGAAGGTGGGACAGACCATGGCTACACCTTC
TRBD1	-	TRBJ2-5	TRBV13	CASSDRGSEAQYF	TGTGCCAGCAGCGACAGGGGGTCAGAGGCCCAGTACTTC
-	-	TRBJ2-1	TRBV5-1	CASSLGRGNEQFF	TGCGCCAGCAGCTTGGGCCGTGGAAATGAGCAGTTCTTC
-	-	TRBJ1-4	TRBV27	CASSLLGTTQNEKLFF	TGTGCCAGCAGTCTTCTGGGGACCACTCAGAATGAAAAACTGTTTTTT
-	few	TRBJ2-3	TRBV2	CASRARDTQYF	TGTGCCAGCAGGGCTAGAGATACGCAGTATTTT
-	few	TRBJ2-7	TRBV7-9	CANGPLSSYEQYF	TGTGCCAACGGGCCCTTGAGCTCCTACGAGCAGTACTTC
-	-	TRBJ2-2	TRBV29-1	CSVYLQTNTGELFF	TGCAGCGTTTATTTACAGACCAACACCGGGGAGCTGTTTTTT
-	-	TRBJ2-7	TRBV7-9	CASSLDSPYEQYF	TGTGCCAGCAGCTTGGACAGTCCCTACGAGCAGTACTTC
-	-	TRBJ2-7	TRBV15	CATSREGTSYEQYF	TGTGCCACCAGCAGAGAGGGCACAAGCTACGAGCAGTACTTC
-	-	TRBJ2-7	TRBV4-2	CASSQYPGSTYEQYF	TGTGCCAGCAGCCAGTATCCAGGTTCGACTTACGAGCAGTACTTC
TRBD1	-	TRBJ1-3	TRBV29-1	CSVAGTGSGNTIYF	TGCAGCGTTGCAGGGACAGGGAGTGGAAACACCATATATTTT
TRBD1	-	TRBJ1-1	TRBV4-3	CASSQNRGTPEAFF	TGCGCCAGCAGCCAAAACAGGGGAACCCCTGAAGCTTTCTTT
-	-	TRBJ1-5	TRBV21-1	CASSKDDRGSNQPQHF	TGTGCCAGCAGCAAAGATGACAGGGGTAGCAATCAGCCCCAGCATTTT